The clone carrying this TCR beta chain is a singleton in its sample. Its antigen is not identified. The PCR made use of 60 Vbeta and 13 Jbeta primers. Per the authors' pipeline: The authors later counted around 80 million unique TCR beta chains, roughly 10 million of them shared. Using immunoSEQ multiplex PCR, the repertoire was profiled, and TCRdb retains in-frame clones only, with some absent. That table supplies the V and J calls and clone size; D and trimming were determined from the DNA. The sample lists 150,000 to 200,000 clones; roughly 67% were seen once. The sample is drawn from a study of cytomegalovirus exposure and HLA in healthy donors. Germline V gene sequence: CDR1 MGHDK, CDR2 SYGVNS. The CDR3 spans 16 residues. V was clipped by 3 bases and J by 1 base, with 13 bases between them. General study findings and limits: Earlier findings revealed that most TCR beta V segments proved productive either about 90% or about 30% of the time.

The sequenced material came from PBMCs. The TCR sequence derives from a young woman in good health and CMV-seropositive. This rearrangement joins TRBV25-1 to TRBJ2-4, with D possibly being TRBD2 (7 bases). In nucleotides, the CDR3 is TGTGCCAGCAGTGAGAGGGGGGGGGAGGCCAAAAACATTCAGTACTTC. Protein sequence: CASSERGGEAKNIQYF.